One and the same sample provided the 3 T cell receptor beta chains below, sequenced in a study of blood T cells in healthy people across ages. Alongside a J-beta primer mix, a sample-barcoded 5' primer served in a second PCR lasting about 6 to 12 cycles. TCRdb ran MiXCR on the 5' RACE reads and lists one entry per CDR3 protein. Of 600,000 to 1,000,000 distinct CDR3 sequences in the sample, around a quarter were seen once. The same data also went into a second study, on T cells of mothers and their children.

The source material was blood. The receptors here all came from a boy aged 5-17 years in good health.

This clonotype has more than one count but fewer than ten. The genes are TRBV2 and TRBJ2-5, with 9 bases fitting TRBD1. TRBJ2-1 explains the end of the DNA better; the J call may be wrong. CDR3 length equals 17 residues. Germline V gene lookup returns CDR1 SNHLY and CDR2 FYNNEI. This chain's CDR3 is CASRAGTGPAGRNEQFF. The CDR3 DNA reads as TGTGCCAGCAGGGCCGGGACAGGGCCCGCCGGCCGCAATGAGCAGTTCTTC.

The rearrangement joins TRBV29-1 to TRBJ1-4, with D tentatively TRBD1 (5 bases). The length of the CDR3 is 14 residues. The V and J ends lost 4 bases and 4 bases respectively, with 13 bases between them. CDR1 and CDR2 (germline): SQVTM, ANQGSEA. The CDR3 sequence is CSVGLWGLNEKLFF. The CDR3 DNA follows: TGCAGCGTTGGTCTGTGGGGACTTAATGAAAAACTGTTTTTT.

Only a few counts were recorded for this clonotype. This sequence joins TRBV5-1 and TRBJ2-1; 10 bases map to TRBD2. The length of the CDR3 is 21 residues. V lost 0 bases and J lost 0; bases outside the gene matches: 15. CDR1 is SGHRS, CDR2 YFSETQ, per germline. CDR3: CASSLAVFGLAGAGSYNEQFF. The CDR3 DNA follows: TGCGCCAGCAGCTTGGCAGTCTTCGGCCTAGCGGGAGCGGGCTCCTACAATGAGCAGTTCTTC.